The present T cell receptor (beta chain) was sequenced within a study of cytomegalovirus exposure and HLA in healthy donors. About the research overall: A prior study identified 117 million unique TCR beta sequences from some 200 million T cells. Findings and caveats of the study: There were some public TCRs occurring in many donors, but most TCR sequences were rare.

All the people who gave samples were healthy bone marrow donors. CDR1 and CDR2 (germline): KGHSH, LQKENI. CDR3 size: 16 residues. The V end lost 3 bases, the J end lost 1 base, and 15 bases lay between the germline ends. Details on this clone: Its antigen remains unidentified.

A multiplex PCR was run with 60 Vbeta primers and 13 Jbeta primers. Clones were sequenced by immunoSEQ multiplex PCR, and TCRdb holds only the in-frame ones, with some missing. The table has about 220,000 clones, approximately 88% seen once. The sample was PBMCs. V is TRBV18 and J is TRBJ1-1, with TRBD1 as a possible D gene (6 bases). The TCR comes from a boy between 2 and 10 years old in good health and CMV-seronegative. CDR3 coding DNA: TGTGCCAGCTCACCTTTGGTGAGGGGGACGAACACTGAAGCTTTCTTT. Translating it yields CASSPLVRGTNTEAFF.